Each of the 23 T cell receptor beta chains below was sequenced from the same sample in a study of T cell responses to AZD1222 COVID-19 vaccine. TCRdb keeps only in-frame clones here, not all; method: immunoSEQ multiplex PCR. The data hold 150,000 to 200,000 clones, with 85% to 90% observed a single time. The material was peripheral blood, obtained on day 0 of AZD1222 vaccination. These receptors all come from an adult in good health.

The chain combines TRBV4-1 with TRBJ2-1; no clear D. V lost 0 bases, J lost 12 bases, and 15 bases lay in between. Per the germline V gene, CDR1 is MGHRA and CDR2 is YSYEKL. This CDR3 has 14 amino acids. CDR3 protein: CASSQDTQERVQFF. CDR3 in DNA: TGCGCCAGCAGCCAAGATACCCAGGAAAGAGTGCAGTTCTTC.

This rearrangement joins TRBV12-3 or TRBV12-4 to TRBJ1-6; 7 bases are shared with TRBD1. This CDR3 comprises 13 residues. V lost 7 bases to trimming and J lost 6 bases; unmatched junction nucleotides: 3. The CDR3 sequence: CASTGQVNSPLHF. For the CDR3, the DNA is TGTGCCAGCACCGGACAGGTTAATTCACCCCTCCACTTT.

V usage is TRBV7-2 and J usage is TRBJ2-7; 9 nucleotides agree with TRBD2. Germline V CDR1 and CDR2: SGHTA, FQGNSA. This CDR3 contains 15 residues. Trimming cost V 1 base and J 4 bases; bases outside gene matches: 5. CDR3 DNA: TGTGCCAGCAGCTTAGGGGCTAGCGGGATGTACGAGCAGTACTTC. The encoded protein is CASSLGASGMYEQYF.

The gene calls are TRBV19 and TRBJ2-5; D may match TRBD1 or TRBD2 (5 bases each). CDR3 length equals 14 residues. Per germline, CDR1 LNHDA and CDR2 SQIVND (reference sequence). The V end was cut by 6 bases, the J end by 2 bases, with 13 bases between. CDR3 amino acids: CASSLLWGQETQYF. DNA of the CDR3: TGTGCCAGTAGCTTACTTTGGGGGCAAGAGACCCAGTACTTC.

V is TRBV7-8 and J is TRBJ2-1; D could derive from TRBD1 or TRBD2 (5 bases each). Germline lookup yields CDR1 SGHVS and CDR2 FQNEAQ. The CDR3 extends over 13 amino acids. V lost 4 bases and J lost 10, with 14 bases in between. This chain's CDR3 is CASSYGTDQEQFF. DNA for the CDR3: TGTGCCAGCAGCTACGGGACCGACCAGGAGCAGTTCTTC. The variable domain in full, with the rest retrieved from reference TRBV7-8 and TRBJ2-1, is GAGVSQSPRYKVAKRGQDVALRCDPISGHVSLFWYQQALGQGPEFLTYFQNEAQLDKSGLPSDRFFAERPEGSVSTLKIQRTQQEDSAVYLCASSYGTDQEQFFGPGTRLTVL.

The V and J genes are TRBV27 and TRBJ1-4; D gene ambiguous. CDR3 length: 15 amino acids. Per the germline V gene, CDR1 is MNHEY and CDR2 is SMNVEV (reference sequence). With 0 bases removed from V and 0 bases from J, the gap between germline ends came to 5 bases. CDR3 loop: CASSLSPTTNEKLFF. The CDR3 DNA reads as TGTGCCAGCAGTTTATCTCCTACAACTAATGAAAAACTGTTTTTT.

This chain joins TRBV10-3 and TRBJ2-2, with D possibly TRBD1 on 6 matching bases. This CDR3 comprises 13 residues. Per germline, CDR1 ENHRY and CDR2 SYGVKD. CDR3 coding DNA: TGTGCGTCCGGGACACTGAACACCGGGGAGCTGTTTTTT. This gives the protein CASGTLNTGELFF.

The gene calls are TRBV5-1 and TRBJ1-3, with 7 bases matching TRBD1. After removal of 4 bases from V and 2 bases from J, the junction contained 6 bases not matched to a gene. Germline loops: CDR1 SGHRS, CDR2 YFSETQ. This CDR3 has 15 residues. The chain's CDR3 is CASSASGTAGNTIYF. DNA of the CDR3: TGCGCCAGCAGCGCTTCCGGGACAGCTGGAAACACCATATATTTT.

The chain combines TRBV4-2 with TRBJ1-2, with unresolved D. The germline V gene encodes CDR1 LGHNA and CDR2 YNFKEQ. The V gene lost 4 bases and the J gene lost 9 bases, with 15 bases spanning the gap. The CDR3 extends over 13 amino acids. CDR3 bases: TGTGCCAGCAGCCGAGACATCTCCGCGAGCTACACCTTC. Residues: CASSRDISASYTF.

V is TRBV6-2 or TRBV6-3 and J is TRBJ1-1; 7 bases line up with TRBD1. CDR3 length: 14 residues. Germline trimming cut 5 bases from V and 8 bases from J; bases unmatched to any gene: 11. Germline V gene lookup returns CDR1 MNHEY and CDR2 SVGEGT. CDR3 protein: CASSRYDRAQEAFF. DNA of the CDR3: TGTGCCAGCAGTCGCTATGACAGGGCTCAGGAAGCTTTCTTT.

This chain uses TRBV7-2 with TRBJ2-1; maybe TRBD2 (5 bases). This CDR3 is built from 16 residues. CDR1 is SGHTA and CDR2 is FQGNSA in the germline V gene. V was clipped by 3 bases and J by 1 base, with 13 bases between them. The CDR3, as DNA: TGTGCCAGCAGCTTGGGCGGACTCTTGTCCTACAATGAGCAGTTCTTC. It specifies CASSLGGLLSYNEQFF.

The CDR3 loop is CASSKYPSGNTGELFF. The CDR3 DNA reads TGCGCCAGCAGCAAATACCCTAGCGGGAACACCGGGGAGCTGTTTTTT. V and J are TRBV5-1 and TRBJ2-2, with 7 bases identical to TRBD2. Germline V gene data show CDR1 as SGHRS and CDR2 as YFSETQ. The ends lost 4 bases at V and 1 base at J; junction bases unmatched: 7. CDR3 size: 16 residues.

The chain uses TRBV7-2 and TRBJ2-1, with D possibly TRBD2 on 5 matching bases. This CDR3 has 12 amino acids. Trimming left V 5 bases short and J 6 bases short, with 8 bases between. Germline V gene data show CDR1 as SGHTA and CDR2 as FQGNSA. The CDR3 loop is CASSPSGNEQFF. CDR3 nucleotides: TGTGCCAGCAGCCCGAGCGGCAATGAGCAGTTCTTC.

The V call is TRBV10-3, the J call TRBJ2-7; no firm D call. This CDR3 spans 13 amino acids. CDR1 ENHRY and CDR2 SYGVKD come from the germline V gene. V lost 0 bases, J lost 2 bases, and 5 bases lay in between. CDR3 in amino acids: CAISESTTYEQYF. CDR3 in DNA: TGTGCCATCAGTGAGTCTACAACCTACGAGCAGTACTTC.

The chain carries TRBV4-1 and TRBJ1-5; TRBD1 matches 7 bases. The germline V gene encodes CDR1 MGHRA and CDR2 YSYEKL. The CDR3 covers 17 residues. The trim removed 0 bases at V and 4 bases at J, leaving 9 bases unmatched. CDR3 coding DNA: TGCGCCAGCAGCCAAGAGAGTACAGGGGCGCAAAATCAGCCCCAGCATTTT. Its translation: CASSQESTGAQNQPQHF.

This clone appeared many times. This chain links TRBV5-1 with TRBJ2-2; 9 bases fit TRBD1. V was clipped by 4 bases and J by 1 base; unmatched bases: 8. The CDR3 has 17 residues. Germline values: CDR1 SGHRS, CDR2 YFSETQ. CDR3 coding DNA: TGCGCCAGCAGCATACCCTCGGACAGGGGGAACACCGGGGAGCTGTTTTTT. This sequence encodes CASSIPSDRGNTGELFF.

The table lists this clone with a count of one. V and J are TRBV6-2 or TRBV6-3 and TRBJ1-1; the D gene is possibly TRBD1 (6 bases). Trimming cost V 5 bases and J 2 bases, with 12 bases left between them. CDR1 MNHEY and CDR2 SVGEGT come from the germline V gene. This CDR3 spans 14 amino acids. The CDR3 DNA reads TGTGCCAGCAGTCGCAGGGGCGATAACACTGAAGCTTTCTTT. Translation: CASSRRGDNTEAFF.

The rearrangement joins TRBV4-2 to TRBJ1-2; D remains unclear. Trimming cost V 6 bases and J 1 base, with 12 bases left between them. The CDR3 contains 14 residues. Per germline, CDR1 LGHNA and CDR2 YNFKEQ. This chain's CDR3 is CASRPGGDNYGYTF. The CDR3 bases are TGTGCCAGCAGACCGGGCGGGGATAACTATGGCTACACCTTC.

This sequence joins TRBV7-2 and TRBJ1-4; 9 nucleotides align to TRBD1. J gave up 8 bases and V 5 bases, and 6 bases lay outside the gene matches. This CDR3 has 14 residues. CDR1 and CDR2 (germline): SGHTA, FQGNSA. The DNA for the CDR3 is TGTGCCAGCAGCCCAGGGGACAGGGCCGAAAAACTGTTTTTT. Its protein is CASSPGDRAEKLFF.

The chain carries TRBV19 and TRBJ1-5; 7 bases are a match to TRBD1. This CDR3 has 14 residues. After removal of 6 bases from V and 0 bases from J, the junction contained 2 bases not matched to a gene. Germline CDR1 reads LNHDA; CDR2 reads SQIVND (reference sequence). In DNA, the CDR3 is TGTGCCAGTAGAACAGGGGTTAGCAATCAGCCCCAGCATTTT. Translating it yields CASRTGVSNQPQHF.

The V gene is TRBV28, the J gene TRBJ1-3; the D gene is possibly TRBD1 (5 bases). Germline V gene lookup returns CDR1 MDHEN and CDR2 SYDVKM. The CDR3 covers 17 residues. With 1 base removed from V and 2 bases from J, the gap between germline ends came to 15 bases. CDR3 amino acids: CASSLSGMGETGNTIYF. The CDR3 DNA follows: TGTGCCAGCAGTTTATCCGGGATGGGGGAGACTGGAAACACCATATATTTT.

V is TRBV6-4 and J is TRBJ2-1, with TRBD1 matching 10 bases. The trim removed 5 bases at V and 6 bases at J, leaving 7 bases unmatched. This CDR3 contains 15 residues. Looked up from germline, CDR1 is MRHNA and CDR2 is SNTAGT. In nucleotides, the CDR3 is TGTGCCAGCAGTCCCATCGGACAGGGGGGCAATGAGCAGTTCTTC. Its translation: CASSPIGQGGNEQFF.

The chain links TRBV11-2 to TRBJ2-7, with D perhaps given as TRBD1 or TRBD2 (6 bases each). The ends were cut back, 2 bases at V and 7 bases at J, with 12 bases in the middle. The CDR3 is 13 residues long. Germline V lookup: CDR1 SGHAT, CDR2 FQNNGV. CDR3 protein: CASSLSGAAEQYF. The CDR3 DNA sequence: TGTGCCAGCAGCTTATCGGGGGCCGCGGAGCAGTACTTC.